The text below deals with one T cell receptor beta chain. These data originate in a study of identical twins. Unique molecular identifiers were present on the cDNA, and a universal primer site came from template switching. TCRdb reprocessed the 5' RACE reads via MiXCR and lists one record per CDR3 protein. The sample has a few hundred thousand distinct CDR3 sequences; approximately 17% are singletons. In germline, CDR1 is LNHNV, CDR2 YYDKDF (reference sequence). CDR3 length: 15 residues. V lost 3 bases to trimming and J lost 0 bases; unmatched junction nucleotides: 3. What was sequenced was naive T cells sorted from blood. The TCR comes from a man over 45 in good health. The chain combines TRBV15 with TRBJ2-3; 7 nucleotides agree with TRBD2. CDR3 sequence reads: CATSSTSVSTDTQYF. The DNA for the CDR3 is TGTGCCACCAGCAGTACTAGCGTGAGCACAGATACGCAGTATTTT.